This passage covers 20 T cell receptor beta chains from one sample sequenced in a study of CD8+CD57+ T cells in acquired aplastic anemia. Genomic DNA constituted the template upon which TCR beta VDJ and CDR3 profiling was performed. TCRdb called the reads again in MiXCR, with one record for every CDR3 protein. This sample carries 250,000 to 350,000 distinct CDR3 sequences, around 60% of them seen once, and the ten largest clones take approximately 8%. Sequencing input: sorted CD4+, CD8+, or CD8+CD57+ T cells (not recorded which) from PBMCs. These receptors were collected from a human donor with severe aplastic anemia or a healthy control (not recorded which).

This clonotype was recorded many times. The CDR3 coding sequence is TGCAGTGCTAGGCATGACTTCCCAGATACGCAGTATTTT. Its translation: CSARHDFPDTQYF. This chain connects TRBV20-1 to TRBJ2-3, with D uncertain. The V gene's germline CDR1 is DFQATT and CDR2 SNEGSKA (reference sequence). The V gene lost 3 bases and the J gene lost 4 bases, with 11 bases spanning the gap. The CDR3 length is 13 residues.

The V and J genes are TRBV15 and TRBJ2-7; TRBD1 aligns across 8 bases. Germline V gene sequence: CDR1 LNHNV, CDR2 YYDKDF (reference sequence). This CDR3 has 13 amino acids. V lost 1 base and J lost 7; bases outside the gene matches: 3. CDR3 sequence reads: CATSRAGDREQYF. DNA of the CDR3: TGTGCCACCAGCAGAGCCGGGGACAGGGAGCAGTACTTC.

The chain employs TRBV20-1 and TRBJ1-1; no definite D call. V dropped 3 bases and J dropped 4 bases, with 12 bases sitting between them. Germline assignment: CDR1 DFQATT and CDR2 SNEGSKA (reference sequence). The length of the CDR3 is 13 residues. CDR3 in amino acids: CSARGLGGTEAFF. CDR3 nucleotide sequence: TGCAGTGCTAGGGGCTTAGGAGGCACTGAAGCTTTCTTT.

This chain joins TRBV9 and TRBJ1-6; 7 bases are a match to TRBD1. J lost 9 bases, V lost 5 bases, and 14 bases had no gene match. Germline V gives CDR1 SGDLS, CDR2 YYNGEE. The CDR3 spans 16 residues. CDR3 residues: CASSASREGAFSPLHF. In DNA form, the CDR3 reads TGTGCCAGCAGTGCTAGCAGAGAGGGGGCTTTTTCACCCCTCCACTTT. Full variable domain (missing parts from reference TRBV9 and TRBJ1-6): DSGVTQTPKHLITATGQRVTLRCSPRSGDLSVYWYQQSLDQGLQFLIQYYNGEERAKGNILERFSAQQFPDLHSELNLSSLELGDSALYFCASSASREGAFSPLHFGNGTRLTVT.

The CDR3: CAVAGNLIYEQYF. In DNA form, the CDR3 reads TGTGCCGTCGCGGGGAACTTAATATACGAGCAGTACTTC. The chain has TRBV7-9 and TRBJ2-7; a weak D match, TRBD2 (6 bases). The CDR3 is made up of 13 amino acids. Per germline, CDR1 SEHNR and CDR2 FQNEAQ (reference sequence). V was shortened by 11 bases and J by 4 bases, with 18 bases between the two germline ends.

J is TRBJ2-5 and V is TRBV14; 9 bases agree with TRBD2. Per germline, CDR1 SGHDN and CDR2 FVKESK. CDR3 length equals 16 residues. After removal of 5 bases from V and 3 bases from J, the junction contained 10 bases not matched to a gene. CDR3: CASSFLPAGGEETQYF. The CDR3 DNA is TGTGCCAGCAGCTTCCTCCCCGCGGGGGGGGAAGAGACCCAGTACTTC.

A word on this clonotype: The CDR3 carries no conserved terminal phenylalanine or tryptophan, so it likely arises from a read error. No DNA is shown, since the ends of the CDR3 on it are uncertain; the CDR3 is the one TCRdb lists. This chain uses TRBV5-8 with TRBJ1-1; TRBD1, the table's D call, was not compared with the DNA. The CDR3 is 8 residues long, ends included. CDR1 and CDR2 from the germline V gene are SGHTS and YDEGEE. CDR3 sequence: CASSLEGT.

V usage is TRBV20-1 and J usage is TRBJ2-1, with D tentatively TRBD1 or TRBD2 (6 bases each). In germline, CDR1 is DFQATT, CDR2 SNEGSKA (reference sequence). The CDR3 has 14 amino acids. Trimming stripped 6 bases from V and 0 bases from J, with 12 bases between. The CDR3 spells CSARGLSSYNEQFF. The DNA of the CDR3 is TGCAGTGCCCGGGGGCTTAGCTCCTACAATGAGCAGTTCTTC.

This sequence joins TRBV5-6 and TRBJ1-2, with 7 bases fitting TRBD1. Germline V gene data show CDR1 as SGHDT and CDR2 as YYEEEE. The J segment lost 7 bases and the V segment lost 2 bases, leaving 2 bases of the junction unmatched. The CDR3 extends over 12 amino acids. CDR3 sequence reads: CASSLQGSGYTF. The CDR3 DNA follows: TGTGCCAGCAGCTTACAGGGGTCTGGCTACACCTTC.

This sequence joins TRBV25-1 and TRBJ2-3; D remains ambiguous. From germline, CDR1 is MGHDK and CDR2 SYGVNS. The CDR3 covers 15 residues. V lost 3 bases and J 2 bases, leaving 12 bases between the germline ends. CDR3 region: CASSDASFITDTQYF. CDR3 in DNA: TGTGCCAGCAGTGACGCCTCCTTTATCACAGATACGCAGTATTTT.

There are a few counts of this clonotype. The rearrangement links TRBV15 to TRBJ2-1; the match to TRBD1 covers 7 bases. The V gene end was trimmed by 1 base and the J gene end by 10 bases; junction bases not matched to a gene: 10. Germline loops: CDR1 LNHNV, CDR2 YYDKDF (reference sequence). The CDR3 is 15 residues long. CDR3 nucleotides: TGTGCCACCAGCAGAGCTGGGACAGTGACCATCGAGCAGTTCTTC. It translates to CATSRAGTVTIEQFF. Complete variable domain (other parts from reference TRBV15 and TRBJ2-1): DAMVIQNPRYQVTQFGKPVTLSCSQTLNHNVMYWYQQKSSQAPKLLFHYYDKDFNNEADTPDNFQSRRPNTSFCFLDIRSPGLGDTAMYLCATSRAGTVTIEQFFGPGTRLTVL.

The chain couples TRBV24-1 to TRBJ2-2, with D perhaps assigned TRBD1 or TRBD2 (5 bases each). Trimming left V 3 bases short and J 4 bases short, with 20 bases between. The CDR3 runs 18 residues. Germline loops: CDR1 KGHDR, CDR2 SFDVKD. The CDR3 here is CATSDPRIGAPGTGELFF. CDR3 in DNA: TGTGCCACCAGTGATCCACGGATCGGGGCGCCGGGCACCGGGGAGCTGTTTTTT.

V is TRBV4-3 and J is TRBJ1-2; 8 bases fit TRBD1. Germline CDR1 LGHNA, CDR2 YSLEER. The V and J ends lost 0 bases and 7 bases, in that order; junction bases with no gene match: 7. The CDR3 has 15 residues. Written as DNA, the CDR3 is TGCGCCAGCAGCCAAGACTACAGGGGGGTGGGTGGCTACACCTTC. Encoded protein: CASSQDYRGVGGYTF.

In DNA, the CDR3 is TGTGCCAGCAGCGTATCCCATACTAGCGGCACAGATACGCAGTATTTT. It codes for CASSVSHTSGTDTQYF. The chain combines TRBV9 with TRBJ2-3; 7 bases fit TRBD2. The CDR3 is 16 residues long. With 1 base clipped from V and 1 base from J, the junction kept 6 bases outside the gene matches. The germline CDR1 and CDR2 sequences are SGDLS and YYNGEE.

The sample holds a few counts of this clonotype. This chain links TRBV27 with TRBJ1-6, with D unclear. Germline V gene lookup returns CDR1 MNHEY and CDR2 SMNVEV (reference sequence). The CDR3 covers 15 residues. V was trimmed by 5 bases and J by 5 bases, leaving 13 bases between them. CDR3 coding DNA: TGTGCCAGCAGTAGACCCGGGCCGAATAATTCACCCCTCCACTTT. Translation gives CASSRPGPNNSPLHF.

The J gene is TRBJ2-7, the V gene TRBV29-1, with D perhaps matching TRBD1 (6 bases). V lost 4 bases and J 5 bases, leaving 9 bases between the germline ends. The germline V gene has CDR1 SQVTM and CDR2 ANQGSEA. The CDR3 totals 11 residues. The CDR3 coding sequence is TGCAGCGTTGTGGGGGCCCACGAGCAGTACTTC. The encoded protein is CSVVGAHEQYF.

The rearrangement links TRBV20-1 to TRBJ1-5; D not certain. The V end was cut by 4 bases, the J end by 7 bases, with 11 bases between. The CDR3 spans 12 residues. CDR1 and CDR2 (germline): DFQATT, SNEGSKA (reference sequence). CDR3: CSANGQEQPQHF. The CDR3 DNA sequence: TGCAGTGCTAATGGCCAGGAACAGCCCCAGCATTTT.

This clonotype appeared many times. The chain carries TRBV19 and TRBJ1-5; D possibly corresponds to TRBD1 (6 bases). Between the trimmed V and J ends, which lost 3 bases and 0 bases, there was a span of 15 bases. The germline CDR1 and CDR2 sequences are LNHDA and SQIVND (reference sequence). The CDR3 contains 17 residues. The DNA for the CDR3 is TGTGCCAGTAGTATGGGGGGAGGGGGGGGTAGCAATCAGCCCCAGCATTTT. Its protein is CASSMGGGGGSNQPQHF.

This clonotype was seen at least ten times. This chain joins TRBV5-6 and TRBJ1-2; the D gene is possibly TRBD1 (5 bases). V dropped 0 bases and J dropped 3 bases, with 12 bases sitting between them. Looked up from germline, CDR1 is SGHDT and CDR2 is YYEEEE. This CDR3 is 15 amino acids long. The CDR3 nucleotides read TGTGCCAGCAGCTTGGGGGTGGACACTGACTATGGCTACACCTTC. Protein: CASSLGVDTDYGYTF.

This clonotype was found once. V gene TRBV7-9 combines with J gene TRBJ2-2, with D hard to call. V lost 4 bases and J lost 0, with 6 bases in between. Germline CDR1 is SEHNR and CDR2 is FQNEAQ (reference sequence). The CDR3 contains 14 residues. CDR3: CASSSDSNTGELFF. The CDR3 bases are TGTGCCAGCAGCTCCGACTCGAACACCGGGGAGCTGTTTTTT.